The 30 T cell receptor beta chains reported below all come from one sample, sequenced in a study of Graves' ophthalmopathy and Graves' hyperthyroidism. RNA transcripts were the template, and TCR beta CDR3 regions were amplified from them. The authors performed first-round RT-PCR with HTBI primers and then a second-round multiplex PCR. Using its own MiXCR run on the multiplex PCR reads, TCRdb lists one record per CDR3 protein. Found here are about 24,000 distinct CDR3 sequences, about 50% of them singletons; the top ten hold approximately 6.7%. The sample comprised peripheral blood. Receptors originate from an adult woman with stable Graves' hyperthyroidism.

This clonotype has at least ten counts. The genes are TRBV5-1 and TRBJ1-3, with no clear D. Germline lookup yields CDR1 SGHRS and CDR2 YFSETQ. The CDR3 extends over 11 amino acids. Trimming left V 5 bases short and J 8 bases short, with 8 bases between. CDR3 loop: CASRPVDTIYF. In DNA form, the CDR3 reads TGCGCCAGCAGACCGGTAGACACCATATATTTT.

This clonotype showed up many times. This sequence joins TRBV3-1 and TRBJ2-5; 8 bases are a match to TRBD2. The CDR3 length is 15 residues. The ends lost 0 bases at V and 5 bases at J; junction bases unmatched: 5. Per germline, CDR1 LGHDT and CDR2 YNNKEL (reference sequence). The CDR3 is CASSQEGGRRETQYF. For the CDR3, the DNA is TGTGCCAGCAGCCAAGAGGGCGGGAGGCGGGAGACCCAGTACTTC.

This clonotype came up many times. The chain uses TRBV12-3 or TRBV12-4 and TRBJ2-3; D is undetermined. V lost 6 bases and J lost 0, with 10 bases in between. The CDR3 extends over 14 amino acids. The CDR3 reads CASRFTQSTDTQYF. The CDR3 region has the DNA TGTGCCAGCAGATTTACCCAAAGCACAGATACGCAGTATTTT.

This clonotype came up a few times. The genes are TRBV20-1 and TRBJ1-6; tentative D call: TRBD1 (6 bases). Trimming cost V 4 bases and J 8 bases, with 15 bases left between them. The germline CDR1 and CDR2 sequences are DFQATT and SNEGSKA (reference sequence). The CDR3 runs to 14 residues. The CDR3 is CSANRVPYDSPLHF. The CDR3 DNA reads TGCAGTGCTAACAGGGTCCCTTATGATTCACCCCTCCACTTT.

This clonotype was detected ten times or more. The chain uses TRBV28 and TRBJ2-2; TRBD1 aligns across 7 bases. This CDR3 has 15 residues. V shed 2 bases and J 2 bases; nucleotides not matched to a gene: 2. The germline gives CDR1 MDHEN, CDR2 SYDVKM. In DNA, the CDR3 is TGTGCCAGCAGTTTAGACAGGGATAACACCGGGGAGCTGTTTTTT. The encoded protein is CASSLDRDNTGELFF.

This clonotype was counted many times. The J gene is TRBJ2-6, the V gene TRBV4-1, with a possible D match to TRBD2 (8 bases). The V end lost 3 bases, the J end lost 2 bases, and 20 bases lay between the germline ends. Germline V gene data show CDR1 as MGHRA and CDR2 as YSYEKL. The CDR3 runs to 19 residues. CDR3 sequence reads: CASSHPGLAQGTGANVLTF. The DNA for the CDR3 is TGCGCCAGCAGCCATCCCGGACTAGCACAGGGGACTGGGGCCAACGTCCTGACTTTC.

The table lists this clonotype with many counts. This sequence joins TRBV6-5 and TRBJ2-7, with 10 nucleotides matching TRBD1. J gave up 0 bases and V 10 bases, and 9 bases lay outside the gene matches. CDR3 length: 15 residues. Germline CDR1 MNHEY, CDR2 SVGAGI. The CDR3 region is CAIGGTGVDSYEQYF. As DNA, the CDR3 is TGTGCCATTGGGGGGACAGGGGTGGACTCCTACGAGCAGTACTTC.

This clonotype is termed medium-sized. The CDR3 region is CSARAVHEQYF. Here the CDR3 DNA reads TGCAGTGCTAGAGCTGTCCACGAGCAGTACTTC. The chain links TRBV20-1 to TRBJ2-7; D remains ambiguous. The ends were cut back, 1 base at V and 5 bases at J, with 6 bases in the middle. Germline V gene lookup returns CDR1 DFQATT and CDR2 SNEGSKA (reference sequence). This CDR3 spans 11 amino acids.

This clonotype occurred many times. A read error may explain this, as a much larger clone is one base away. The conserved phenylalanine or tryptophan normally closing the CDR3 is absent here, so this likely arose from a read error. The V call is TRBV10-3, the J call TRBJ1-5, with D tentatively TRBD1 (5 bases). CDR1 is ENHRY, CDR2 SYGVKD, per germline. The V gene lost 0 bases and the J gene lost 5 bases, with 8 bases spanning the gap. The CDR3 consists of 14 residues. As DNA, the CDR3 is TGTGCCATCAGTGAGTCTGGGGGACATCAGCCCCAGCATTCT. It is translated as CAISESGGHQPQHS.

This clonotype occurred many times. CDR3 residues: CASSAPGRPYEQYF. CDR3 DNA sequence: TGTGCCAGCAGTGCTCCGGGACGCCCTTACGAGCAGTACTTC. The rearrangement links TRBV12-3 or TRBV12-4 to TRBJ2-7, with D tentatively TRBD1 or TRBD2 (5 bases each). Trimming shortened V by 5 bases and J by 4 bases, and 15 bases separated the two germline ends. The CDR3 has 14 amino acids.

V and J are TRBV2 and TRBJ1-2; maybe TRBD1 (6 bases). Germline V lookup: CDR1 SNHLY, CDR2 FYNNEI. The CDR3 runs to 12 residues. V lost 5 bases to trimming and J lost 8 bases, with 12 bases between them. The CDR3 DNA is TGTGCCAGCAGTTCACAGGGTTTCGGCTACACCTTC. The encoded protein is CASSSQGFGYTF.

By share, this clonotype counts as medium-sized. Here the CDR3 DNA reads TGTGCCATCAGTGAGGTCCTCACAGATACGCAGTATTTT. This sequence encodes CAISEVLTDTQYF. This rearrangement joins TRBV10-3 to TRBJ2-3; D ambiguous. Trimming stripped 2 bases from V and 2 bases from J, with 5 bases between. This CDR3 contains 13 residues. Germline loops: CDR1 ENHRY, CDR2 SYGVKD.

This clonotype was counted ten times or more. CDR3 region: CASSYFRASSYEQYF. In nucleotides, the CDR3 is TGTGCCAGCAGTTACTTCAGGGCGAGCTCCTACGAGCAGTACTTC. This chain links TRBV6-5 with TRBJ2-7, with D tentatively TRBD1 (5 bases). Trimming removed 1 base from V and 0 bases from J, with 10 bases in between. In germline, CDR1 is MNHEY, CDR2 SVGAGI. CDR3 length: 15 residues.

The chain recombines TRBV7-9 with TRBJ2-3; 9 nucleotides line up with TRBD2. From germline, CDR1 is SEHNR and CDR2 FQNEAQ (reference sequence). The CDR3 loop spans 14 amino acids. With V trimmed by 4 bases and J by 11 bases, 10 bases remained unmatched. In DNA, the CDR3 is TGTGCCAGCAGCTGGGCTAGCGGGAACAATGAGCAGTATTTT. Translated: CASSWASGNNEQYF.

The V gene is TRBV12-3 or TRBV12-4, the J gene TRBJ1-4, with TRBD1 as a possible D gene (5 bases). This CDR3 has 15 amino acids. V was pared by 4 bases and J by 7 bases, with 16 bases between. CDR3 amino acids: CASSSARGLREKLFF. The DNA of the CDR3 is TGTGCCAGCAGTTCCGCAAGGGGCCTCCGTGAAAAACTGTTTTTT.

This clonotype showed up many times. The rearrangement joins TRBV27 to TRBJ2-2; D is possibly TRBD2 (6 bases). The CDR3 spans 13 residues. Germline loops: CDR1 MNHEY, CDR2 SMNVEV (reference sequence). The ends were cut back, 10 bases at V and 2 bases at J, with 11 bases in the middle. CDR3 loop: CAMRDLNTGELFF. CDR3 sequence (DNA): TGTGCCATGCGGGACCTCAACACCGGGGAGCTGTTTTTT.

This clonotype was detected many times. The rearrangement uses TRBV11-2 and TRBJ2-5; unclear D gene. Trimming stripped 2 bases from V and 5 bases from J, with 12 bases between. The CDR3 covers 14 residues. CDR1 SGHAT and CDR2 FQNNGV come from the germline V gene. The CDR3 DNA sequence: TGTGCCAGCAGCTTAATTTCAGTCCAGGAGACCCAGTACTTC. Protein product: CASSLISVQETQYF.

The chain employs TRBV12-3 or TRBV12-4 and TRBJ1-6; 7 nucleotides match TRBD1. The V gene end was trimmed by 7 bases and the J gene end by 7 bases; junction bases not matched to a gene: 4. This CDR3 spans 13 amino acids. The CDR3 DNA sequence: TGTGCCAGCACCCGGACAGGAAATTCACCCCTCCACTTT. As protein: CASTRTGNSPLHF.

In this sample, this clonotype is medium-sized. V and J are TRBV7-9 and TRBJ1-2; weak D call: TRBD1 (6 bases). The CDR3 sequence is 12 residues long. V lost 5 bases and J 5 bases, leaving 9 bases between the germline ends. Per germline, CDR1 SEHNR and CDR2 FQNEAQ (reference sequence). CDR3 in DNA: TGTGCCAGCAGCCTACAGGGTTATGGCTACACCTTC. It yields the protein CASSLQGYGYTF.

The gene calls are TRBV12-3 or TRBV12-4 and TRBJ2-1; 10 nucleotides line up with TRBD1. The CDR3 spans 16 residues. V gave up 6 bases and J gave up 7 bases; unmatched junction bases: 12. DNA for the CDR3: TGTGCCAGCAGAACAGGACAGGGGGGGAATAGGAATGAGCAGTTCTTC. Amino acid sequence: CASRTGQGGNRNEQFF.

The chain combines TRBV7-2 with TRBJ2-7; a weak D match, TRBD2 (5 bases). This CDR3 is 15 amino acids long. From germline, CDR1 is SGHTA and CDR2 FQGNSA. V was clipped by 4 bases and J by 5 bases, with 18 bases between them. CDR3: CASSSRRWERHEQYF. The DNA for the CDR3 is TGTGCCAGCAGCTCCCGGAGGTGGGAGCGCCACGAGCAGTACTTC.

CDR3 protein: CSAHTDSNQPQHF. DNA of the CDR3: TGCAGTGCTCACACGGATAGCAATCAGCCCCAGCATTTT. The V call is TRBV20-1, the J call TRBJ1-5; no definite D call. Trimming left V 5 bases short and J 0 bases short, with 8 bases between. CDR1 DFQATT and CDR2 SNEGSKA come from the germline V gene (reference sequence). The CDR3 consists of 13 residues.

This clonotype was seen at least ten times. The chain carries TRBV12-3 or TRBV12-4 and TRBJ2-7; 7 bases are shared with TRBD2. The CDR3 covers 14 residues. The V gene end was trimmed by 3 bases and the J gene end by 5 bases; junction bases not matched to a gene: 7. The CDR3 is CASSFGLAVNEQYF. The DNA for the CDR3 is TGTGCCAGCAGTTTTGGGCTAGCGGTAAACGAGCAGTACTTC.

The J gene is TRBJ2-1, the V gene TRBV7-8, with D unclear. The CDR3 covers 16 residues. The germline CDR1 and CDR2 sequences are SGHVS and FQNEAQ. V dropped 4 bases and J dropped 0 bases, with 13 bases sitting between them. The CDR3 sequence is CASSSRRKSSYNEQFF. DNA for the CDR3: TGTGCCAGCAGCTCCAGACGCAAGAGCTCCTACAATGAGCAGTTCTTC.

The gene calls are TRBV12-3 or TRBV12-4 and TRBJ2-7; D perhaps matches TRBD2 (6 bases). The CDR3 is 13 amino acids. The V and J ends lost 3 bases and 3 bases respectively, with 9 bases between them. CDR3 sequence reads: CASSFGGGYEQYF. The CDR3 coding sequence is TGTGCCAGCAGTTTCGGGGGAGGCTACGAGCAGTACTTC.

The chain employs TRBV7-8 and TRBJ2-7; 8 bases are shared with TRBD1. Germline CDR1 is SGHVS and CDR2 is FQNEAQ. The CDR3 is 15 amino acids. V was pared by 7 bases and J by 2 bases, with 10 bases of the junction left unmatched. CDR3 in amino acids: CASTKTGQGTYEQYF. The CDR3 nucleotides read TGTGCCAGCACCAAGACCGGACAGGGTACCTACGAGCAGTACTTC.

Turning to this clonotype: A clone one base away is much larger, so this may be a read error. The CDR3 spells CASSLRLAGRQNEQFF. In DNA form, the CDR3 reads TGTGCCAGCTCACTTCGGCTAGCGGGACGTCAAAATGAGCAGTTCTTC. This sequence joins TRBV18 and TRBJ2-1; 9 nucleotides agree with TRBD2. The J segment lost 7 bases and the V segment lost 4 bases, leaving 11 bases of the junction unmatched. The germline V gene has CDR1 KGHSH and CDR2 LQKENI. The CDR3 has 16 amino acids.

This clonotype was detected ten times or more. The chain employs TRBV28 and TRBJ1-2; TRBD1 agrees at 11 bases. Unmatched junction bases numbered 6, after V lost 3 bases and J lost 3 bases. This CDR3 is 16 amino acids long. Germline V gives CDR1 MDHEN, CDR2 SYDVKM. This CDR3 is CASSFLGQGADYGYTF. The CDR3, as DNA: TGTGCCAGCAGTTTTTTAGGACAGGGGGCCGACTATGGCTACACCTTC.

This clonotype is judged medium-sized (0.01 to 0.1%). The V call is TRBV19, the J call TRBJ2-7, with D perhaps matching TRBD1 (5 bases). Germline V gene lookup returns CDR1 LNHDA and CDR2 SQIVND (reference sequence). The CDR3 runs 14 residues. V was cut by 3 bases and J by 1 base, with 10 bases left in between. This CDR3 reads CASSISGLSYEQYF. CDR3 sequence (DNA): TGTGCCAGTAGTATTTCAGGGCTGTCCTACGAGCAGTACTTC.

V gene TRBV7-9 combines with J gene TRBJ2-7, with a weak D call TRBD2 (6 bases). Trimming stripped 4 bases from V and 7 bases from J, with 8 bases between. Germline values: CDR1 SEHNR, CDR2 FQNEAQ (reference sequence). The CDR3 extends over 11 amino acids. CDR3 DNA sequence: TGTGCCAGCAGCTCACGGGGGGAGCAGTACTTC. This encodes CASSSRGEQYF.